This is a list of T cell receptor beta chains from one sample in a study of T-cell reconstitution after alpha-beta-depleted transplantation in children. TCRdb redid the calling of the PCR reads with MiXCR, one entry per CDR3 protein. This table holds 530,000 or so distinct CDR3 sequences, 27% found once. This specimen was PBMCs, taken before TCRalphabeta/CD19-depleted stem cell transplant. Every receptor here comes from a boy younger than two with Wiskott-Aldrich syndrome, due to receive a stem cell transplant. Both conserved end residues are part of each CDR3. The D gene is left open where the match is weak. Only part of the rows carry a size: once, few, many, or a class if the clone is expanded.

v_call,d_call,clone_size,j_call,cdr3_nt,cdr3_aa
TRBV5-1,TRBD1,few,TRBJ2-5,TGCGCCAGCAGCGGGACAGCTCAAGAGACCCAGTACTTC,CASSGTAQETQYF
TRBV12-3/TRBV12-4,NA,NA,TRBJ1-3,TGTGCCAGCAGTCCTAAGAGTTTACCAAGTGGAAACACCATATATTTT,CASSPKSLPSGNTIYF
TRBV5-1,NA,few,TRBJ2-1,TGCGCCAGCAGCTTTCTCGCAAAGGGGTACAATGAGCAGTTCTTC,CASSFLAKGYNEQFF
TRBV7-2,NA,few,TRBJ2-1,TGTGCCAGCAGCTTAATCTGGGGGTCCTACAATGAGCAGTTCTTC,CASSLIWGSYNEQFF
TRBV20-1,TRBD2,few,TRBJ2-2,TGCAGTGCTGCCCCTATGGGAGGGACCGGGGAGCTGTTTTTT,CSAAPMGGTGELFF
TRBV7-6,NA,NA,TRBJ2-5,TGTGCCAGCAGCGGGATTACCGGGTCTTGGGAGACCCAGTACTTC,CASSGITGSWETQYF
TRBV4-1,TRBD2,few,TRBJ2-7,TGCGCCAGCAGCCCATACCGGACTAGCGTTACCTACGAGCAGTACTTC,CASSPYRTSVTYEQYF
TRBV5-1,NA,NA,TRBJ2-5,TGCGCCAGCGGGTTGGATGAGACCCAGTACTTC,CASGLDETQYF
TRBV9,TRBD2,NA,TRBJ2-7,TGTGCCAGCAGCCCCAGAGCGGGAGGGCCTCTTGTGTCCTACGAGCAGTACTTC,CASSPRAGGPLVSYEQYF
TRBV12-3/TRBV12-4,TRBD2,few,TRBJ2-5,TGTGCCAGCAGTTTGGGGGGAGGGGAAGAGACCCAGTACTTC,CASSLGGGEETQYF
TRBV20-1,NA,few,TRBJ2-1,TGCAGTGCCGCTAAGAGGGGGTCCTACAATGAGCAGTTCTTC,CSAAKRGSYNEQFF
TRBV27,TRBD1,NA,TRBJ1-2,TGTGCCAGCAGTTTCTGGACAGGATCGGGTGGCTACACCTTC,CASSFWTGSGGYTF
TRBV20-1,NA,few,TRBJ2-6,TGCAGTGCTAGAGCGGTCGGGGCCAACGTCCTGACTTTC,CSARAVGANVLTF
TRBV5-1,NA,NA,TRBJ2-5,TGCGCCAGCAGCTGGGACCCGGGACCTATAGAGACCCAGTACTTC,CASSWDPGPIETQYF